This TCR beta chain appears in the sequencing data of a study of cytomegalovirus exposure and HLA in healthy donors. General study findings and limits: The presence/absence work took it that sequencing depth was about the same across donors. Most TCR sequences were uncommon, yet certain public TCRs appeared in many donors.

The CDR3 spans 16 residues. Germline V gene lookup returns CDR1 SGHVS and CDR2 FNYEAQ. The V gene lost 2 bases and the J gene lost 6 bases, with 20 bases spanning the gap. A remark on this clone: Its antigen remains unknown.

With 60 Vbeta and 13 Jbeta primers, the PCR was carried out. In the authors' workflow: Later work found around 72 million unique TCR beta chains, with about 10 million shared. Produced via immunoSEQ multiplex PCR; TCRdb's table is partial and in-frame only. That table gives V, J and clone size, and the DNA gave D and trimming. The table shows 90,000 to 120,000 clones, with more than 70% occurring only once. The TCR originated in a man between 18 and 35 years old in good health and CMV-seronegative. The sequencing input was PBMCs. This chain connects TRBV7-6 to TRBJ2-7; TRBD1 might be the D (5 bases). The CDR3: CASSLRGGFSMSEQYF. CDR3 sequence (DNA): TGTGCCAGCAGCTTAAGGGGTGGTTTCTCGATGTCCGAGCAGTACTTC.